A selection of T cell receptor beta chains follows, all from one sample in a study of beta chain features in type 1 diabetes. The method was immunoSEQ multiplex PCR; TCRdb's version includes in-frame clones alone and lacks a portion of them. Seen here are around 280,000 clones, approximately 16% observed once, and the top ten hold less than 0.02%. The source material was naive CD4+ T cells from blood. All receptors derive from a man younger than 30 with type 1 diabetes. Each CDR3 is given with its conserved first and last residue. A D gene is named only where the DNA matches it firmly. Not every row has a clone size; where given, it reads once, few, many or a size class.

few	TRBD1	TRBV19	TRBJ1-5	TGTGCCAGTAGTACGAGGGTCACTGGACAGGCCTACAATCAGCCCCAGCATTTT	CASSTRVTGQAYNQPQHF
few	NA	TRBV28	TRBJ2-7	TGTGCCAGCAGTTCTGGTGGCAGCTCCTACGAGCAGTACTTC	CASSSGGSSYEQYF
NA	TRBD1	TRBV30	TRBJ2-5	TGTGCCTGGAGCCAGGGGGCTAGGAAGACCCAGTACTTC	CAWSQGARKTQYF
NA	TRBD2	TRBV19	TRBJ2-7	TGTGCCACGGGACTAGCGGGAGTTTCGTCCTACGAGCAGTACTTC	CATGLAGVSSYEQYF
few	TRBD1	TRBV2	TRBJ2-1	TGTGCCAGTCAATTGAGCCGGGACAGCTACAATGAGCAGTTCTTC	CASQLSRDSYNEQFF
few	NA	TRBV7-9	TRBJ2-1	TGTGCCAGCAGCTTAGTAGGCCAGGGCGAGCAGTTCTTC	CASSLVGQGEQFF
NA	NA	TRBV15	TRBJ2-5	TGTGCCACCAGCAGAGTGGACAGAGGAAAAGAGACCCAGTACTTC	CATSRVDRGKETQYF
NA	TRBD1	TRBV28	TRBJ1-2	TGTGCCAGCAGCAGTGGACAGGACTATGGCTACACCTTC	CASSSGQDYGYTF
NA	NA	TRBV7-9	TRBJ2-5	TGTGCCAGCAGCTTAGTTGGCAGGGGAGAGACCCAGTACTTC	CASSLVGRGETQYF
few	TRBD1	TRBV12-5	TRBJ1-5	TGTGCTAGTGGATCCGGACAGGGGGCACGTCAGCCCCAGCATTTT	CASGSGQGARQPQHF
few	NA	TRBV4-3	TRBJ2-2	TGCGCCAGCAGCCATGAGGCCTTCTTCACCGGGGAGCTGTTTTTT	CASSHEAFFTGELFF
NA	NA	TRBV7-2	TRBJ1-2	TGTGCCAGCAGCTTAGGGGCTCGCTACACCTTC	CASSLGARYTF
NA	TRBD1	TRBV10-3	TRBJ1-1	TGTGCCATCGGGGGACAGGGGCCCACTGAAGCTTTCTTT	CAIGGQGPTEAFF
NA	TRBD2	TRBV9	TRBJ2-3	TGTGCCAGCAGCGTAGATAGCGGGGCCAGGCTGGGTACGCAGTATTTT	CASSVDSGARLGTQYF
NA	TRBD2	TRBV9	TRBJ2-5	TGTGCCAGCAGCCCTAGCGGAACTGGGGAGACCCAGTACTTC	CASSPSGTGETQYF
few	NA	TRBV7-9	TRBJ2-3	TGTGCCAGCAGCTTAGGGGGCTCCCCCACAGATACGCAGTATTTT	CASSLGGSPTDTQYF
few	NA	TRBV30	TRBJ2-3	TGTGCCTGGGCGATAGATGCCACAGATACGCAGTATTTT	CAWAIDATDTQYF
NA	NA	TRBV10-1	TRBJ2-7	TGCGCCAGCAGTGAAAAGGGGGAGCAGTACTTC	CASSEKGEQYF
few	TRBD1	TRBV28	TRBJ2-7	TGTGCCACTAGACAGGGCAGGAACGAGCAGTACTTC	CATRQGRNEQYF
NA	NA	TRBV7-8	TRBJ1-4	TGTGCCAGCAGCTTAGCTCCCCCCAAAAAACTGTTTTTT	CASSLAPPKKLFF
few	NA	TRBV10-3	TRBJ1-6	TGTGCCATCAGTGGACTGACGAATTCACCCCTCCACTTT	CAISGLTNSPLHF
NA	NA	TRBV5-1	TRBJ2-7	TGCGCCAGCAGCTTGGTAGGGTTGAGGGACGAGCAGTACTTC	CASSLVGLRDEQYF
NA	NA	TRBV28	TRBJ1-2	TGTGCCAGCAGTCCCGGCGGGGACCAGTATGGCTACACCTTC	CASSPGGDQYGYTF
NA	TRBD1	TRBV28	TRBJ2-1	TGTGCCAGCAGTTTACCGGGACAGGGTACCAATGAGCAGTTCTTC	CASSLPGQGTNEQFF
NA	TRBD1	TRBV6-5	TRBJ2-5	TGTGCCAGCACCCACAGGGGGCACGAGACCCAGTACTTC	CASTHRGHETQYF
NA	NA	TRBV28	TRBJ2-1	TGTGCCAGCAGTTCTGTTTACAATGAGCAGTTCTTC	CASSSVYNEQFF
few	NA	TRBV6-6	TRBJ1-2	TGTGCCAGCAGTTACTCAGGGGGATTGAACTATGGCTACACCTTC	CASSYSGGLNYGYTF
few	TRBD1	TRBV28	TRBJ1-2	TGTGCCAGCAGCCCCGGGACAGGGTGGGGCTACACCTTC	CASSPGTGWGYTF
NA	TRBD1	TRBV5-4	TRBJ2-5	TGTGCCAGCAGCTTGAGTGTTGGGACAGGAGACCAAGAGACCCAGTACTTC	CASSLSVGTGDQETQYF
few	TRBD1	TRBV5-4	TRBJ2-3	TGTGCCAGCAGCTCGACCGACAGGGCCGATACGCAGTATTTT	CASSSTDRADTQYF
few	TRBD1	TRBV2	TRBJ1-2	TGTGCCAGCAGTGAGATAACCGGGACAGCCTATGGCTACACCTTC	CASSEITGTAYGYTF
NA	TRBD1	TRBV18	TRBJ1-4	TGTGCCAGCTCACCTCCGTGGGGACAGGGTGTCGAAAAACTGTTTTTT	CASSPPWGQGVEKLFF
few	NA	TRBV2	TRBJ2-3	TGTGCCAGCAAAAGGGACATCACAGATACGCAGTATTTT	CASKRDITDTQYF
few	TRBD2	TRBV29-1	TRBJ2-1	TGCAGCGTTGGGCGGGGGGTGGGTGGGAATGAGCAGTTCTTC	CSVGRGVGGNEQFF
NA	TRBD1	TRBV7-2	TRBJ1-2	TGTGCCAGCAGCGCCCAACAGGGGGTGGACTACACCTTC	CASSAQQGVDYTF
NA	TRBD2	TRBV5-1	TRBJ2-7	TGCGCCAGCAGCTCGAGGGGAGGGTCGGGGGTGACCTCCTACGAGCAGTACTTC	CASSSRGGSGVTSYEQYF
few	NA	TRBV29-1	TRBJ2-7	TGCAGCGTTTCAGGACTCCTCAACTACGAGCAGTACTTC	CSVSGLLNYEQYF
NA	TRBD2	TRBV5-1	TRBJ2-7	TGCGCCAGCAGGGTCCGGGGGGGAGGCTACGAGCAGTACTTC	CASRVRGGGYEQYF
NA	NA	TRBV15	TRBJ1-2	TGTGCCACCAGCAGAGATGGTCAGGGCCACTTGGGGTATGGCTACACCTTC	CATSRDGQGHLGYGYTF
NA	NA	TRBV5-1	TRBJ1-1	TGCGCCAGCAGCTTGGATGTGGCATACACTGAAGCTTTCTTT	CASSLDVAYTEAFF
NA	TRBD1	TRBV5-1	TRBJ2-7	TGCGCCAGCAGCTTGGCCAGACAGGGCTACGAGCAGTACTTC	CASSLARQGYEQYF
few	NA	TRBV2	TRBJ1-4	TGTGCCACCAACGAGCAGGGTCCAACTAATGAAAAACTGTTTTTT	CATNEQGPTNEKLFF
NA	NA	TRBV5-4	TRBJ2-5	TGTGCCAGCAGCTTTTATGGCGGGGCGATGACGGAGACCCAGTACTTC	CASSFYGGAMTETQYF
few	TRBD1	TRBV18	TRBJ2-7	TGTGCCAGCTCACCGACAGGGGGCCGCTACGAGCAGTACTTC	CASSPTGGRYEQYF
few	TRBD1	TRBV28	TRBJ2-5	TGTGCCAGCAGCACAGGGGCCCAAGAGACCCAGTACTTC	CASSTGAQETQYF
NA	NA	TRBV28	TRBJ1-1	TGTGCCAGCAGTCTGTTAAACACTGAAGCTTTCTTT	CASSLLNTEAFF